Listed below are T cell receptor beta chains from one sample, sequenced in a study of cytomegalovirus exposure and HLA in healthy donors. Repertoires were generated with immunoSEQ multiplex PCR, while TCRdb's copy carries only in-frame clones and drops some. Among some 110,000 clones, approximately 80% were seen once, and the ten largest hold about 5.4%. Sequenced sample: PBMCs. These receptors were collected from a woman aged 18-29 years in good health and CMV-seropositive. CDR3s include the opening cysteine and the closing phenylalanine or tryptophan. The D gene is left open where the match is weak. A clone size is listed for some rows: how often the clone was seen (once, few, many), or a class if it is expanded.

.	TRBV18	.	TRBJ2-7	TGTGCCAGCTCACCGGGGACAAACTACGAGCAGTACTTC	CASSPGTNYEQYF
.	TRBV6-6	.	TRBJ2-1	TGTGCCACCCTAAAGCAGGGGAGCGGCTCCTACAATGAGCAGTTCTTC	CATLKQGSGSYNEQFF
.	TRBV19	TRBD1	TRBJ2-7	TGTGCCAGTAGTATTAACAGGGGATACCCCTACGAGCAGTACTTC	CASSINRGYPYEQYF
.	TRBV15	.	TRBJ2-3	TGTGCCACCAGCAGAGTGGGTGGCGGGACGGGGGCAGATACGCAGTATTTT	CATSRVGGGTGADTQYF
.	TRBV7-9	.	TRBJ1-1	TGTGCCAGCAGCTTGGGCCGGGAGCCGAAAGCTTTCTTT	CASSLGREPKAFF
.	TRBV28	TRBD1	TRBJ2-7	TGTGCCAGCAGTGGGATCCGGGACAGTTTCTACGAGCAGTACTTC	CASSGIRDSFYEQYF
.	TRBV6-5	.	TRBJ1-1	TGTGCCTCGCAGGAGGGGCCTTTGAACACTGAAGCTTTCTTT	CASQEGPLNTEAFF
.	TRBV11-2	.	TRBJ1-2	TGTGCCAGCAGCTTAGAACGGCGAGAGTCGGGGGGTTACCACACCTTC	CASSLERRESGGYHTF
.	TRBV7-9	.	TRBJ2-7	TGTGCCAGCAGCTCCGAGGCCTACGAGCAGTACTTC	CASSSEAYEQYF
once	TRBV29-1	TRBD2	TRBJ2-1	TGCAGCGGTAATGGACTAGCGGGAAGCAATGAGCAGTTCTTC	CSGNGLAGSNEQFF
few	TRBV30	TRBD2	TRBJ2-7	TGTGCCTGGAGTGGGGGGGCTAGCGGGAGGTACTACGAGCAGTACTTC	CAWSGGASGRYYEQYF
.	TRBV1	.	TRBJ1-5	TGCACCAGCAGCCAAGGACAGGGAAAACATAGCAATCAGCCCCAGCATTTT	CTSSQGQGKHSNQPQHF
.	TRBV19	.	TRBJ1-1	TGTGCCAGTAGTATGCAGGGCACTGAAGCTTTCTTT	CASSMQGTEAFF
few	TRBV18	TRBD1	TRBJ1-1	TGTGCCAGCTCACCACGGGACAGGGAGGACACTGAAGCTTTCTTT	CASSPRDREDTEAFF
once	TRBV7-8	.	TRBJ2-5	TGTGCCAGCAGCTTGAACCCTGTCGGAGAGACCCAGTACTTC	CASSLNPVGETQYF
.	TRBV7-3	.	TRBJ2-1	TGTGCCAGCAGCTTGGCTAGCGACAATGAGCAGTTCTTC	CASSLASDNEQFF
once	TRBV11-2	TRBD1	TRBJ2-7	TGTGCCAGTGGGGGGGGACAGGGGTACTACGAGCAGTACTTC	CASGGGQGYYEQYF
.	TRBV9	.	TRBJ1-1	TGTGCCAGCAGCTTGACTGGGGGGGCGAACACTGAAGCTTTCTTT	CASSLTGGANTEAFF
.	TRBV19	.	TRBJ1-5	TGTGCCAGTAGTCAACAGGGTTTGGGCAATCAGCCCCAGCATTTT	CASSQQGLGNQPQHF
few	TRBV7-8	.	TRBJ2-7	TGTGCCAGCAGCTTAGTCGGGAGCTCCTACGAGCAGTACTTC	CASSLVGSSYEQYF
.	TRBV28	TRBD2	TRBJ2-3	TGTGCCAGCAACGGGGGGGCGAGCACAGATACGCAGTATTTT	CASNGGASTDTQYF
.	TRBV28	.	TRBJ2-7	TGTGCCAGCAGTTCGCCGCGGGTGTCCTACGAGCAGTACTTC	CASSSPRVSYEQYF
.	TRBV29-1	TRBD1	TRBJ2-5	TGCAGCGGGGCACAGGGGGCGCGGGAGACCCAGTACTTC	CSGAQGARETQYF
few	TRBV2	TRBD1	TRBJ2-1	TGTGCCAGCGGACGACAGGGGAACGAGCAGTTCTTC	CASGRQGNEQFF
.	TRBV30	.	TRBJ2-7	TGTGCCTGGAAGGGGAATGCCGGTCTATATGGGGGGTCCCTCGGTCAGCAGTACTTC	CAWKGNAGLYGGSLGQQYF
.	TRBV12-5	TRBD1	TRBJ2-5	TGTGCTAGTGGTCCGGGACAGGGTATGGCGGAGACCCAGTACTTC	CASGPGQGMAETQYF
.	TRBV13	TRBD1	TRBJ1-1	TGTGCCAGCAGCTTAAGTGAAGGGGGCATGAACACTGAAGCTTTCTTT	CASSLSEGGMNTEAFF
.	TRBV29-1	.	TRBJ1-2	TGCAGCGTAGCCGACGGCGGCTATGGCTACACCTTC	CSVADGGYGYTF
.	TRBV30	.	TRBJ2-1	TGTGCCTGGAGGATCGGTTACAATGAGCAGTTCTTC	CAWRIGYNEQFF
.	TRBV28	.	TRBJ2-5	TGTGCCAGCAGTTTAATTGGCGGAGGGGCCCAAGAGACCCAGTACTTC	CASSLIGGGAQETQYF
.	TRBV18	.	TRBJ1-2	TGTGCCAGCTCACCGCGATCCGGGGATGGCTACACCTTC	CASSPRSGDGYTF
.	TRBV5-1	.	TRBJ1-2	TGCGCCAGCAGCTTTAATGACTATGGCTACACCTTC	CASSFNDYGYTF
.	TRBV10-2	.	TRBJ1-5	TGCGCCAGCAGTGAGTCGAGGCAGGGTTATAGCAATCAGCCCCAGCATTTT	CASSESRQGYSNQPQHF
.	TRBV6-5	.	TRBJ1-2	TGTGCCAGCACCAACCTCGGGAACGGGCGCGGCTACACCTTC	CASTNLGNGRGYTF
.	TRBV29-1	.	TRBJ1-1	TGCAGCGTCCAGGGAGGGTCGGCCGGGGACACTGAAGCTTTCTTT	CSVQGGSAGDTEAFF
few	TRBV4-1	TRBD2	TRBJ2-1	TGCGCCAGCAGCCAAGGAACTAGCGGAGCCTACAATGAGCAGTTCTTC	CASSQGTSGAYNEQFF
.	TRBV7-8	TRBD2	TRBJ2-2	TGTGCCAGCAGCTCTCTAGCGGACACCGGGGAGCTGTTTTTT	CASSSLADTGELFF
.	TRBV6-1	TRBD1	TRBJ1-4	TGTGCCAGCAGGGGGACAGGGGGTCCGAATGAAAAACTGTTTTTT	CASRGTGGPNEKLFF
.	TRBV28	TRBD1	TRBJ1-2	TGTGCCAGCAGGAGGACAGGGAAGGACTATGGCTACACCTTC	CASRRTGKDYGYTF
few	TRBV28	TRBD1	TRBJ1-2	TGTGCCAGCAGCTTGGGACAGACCTATGGCTACACCTTC	CASSLGQTYGYTF
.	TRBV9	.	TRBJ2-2	TGTGCCAGCAGCCCATACACCGGGGAGCTGTTTTTT	CASSPYTGELFF
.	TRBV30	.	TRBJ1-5	TGTGCCTGGAATAGGCAGGGCAATCAGCCCCAGCATTTT	CAWNRQGNQPQHF
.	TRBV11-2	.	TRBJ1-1	TGTGCCAGCAGCTTTTCAGAGAACACTGAAGCTTTCTTT	CASSFSENTEAFF
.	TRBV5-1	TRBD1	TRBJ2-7	TGCGCCAGCAGCTTGTTGACAGGGACCTACGAGCAGTACTTC	CASSLLTGTYEQYF
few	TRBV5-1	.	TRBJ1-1	TGCGCCAGCAGCTTGGCGGGGGAGGGAAGCACTGAAGCTTTCTTT	CASSLAGEGSTEAFF
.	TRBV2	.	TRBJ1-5	TGTGCCAGCAGTGGGGACACGGCCTCGGCCCAGCATTTT	CASSGDTASAQHF
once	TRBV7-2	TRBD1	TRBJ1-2	TGTGCCAGCAGTCAAGACAGGGCTACTTCCCGGATCGGCTACACCTTC	CASSQDRATSRIGYTF
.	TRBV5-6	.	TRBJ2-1	TGTGCCAGCAGCCTACAGGACAATGAGCAGTTCTTC	CASSLQDNEQFF
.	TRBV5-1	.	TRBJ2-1	TGCGCCAGCAGCTTTCAGGGCCATGAGCAGTTCTTC	CASSFQGHEQFF